The entry that follows covers one T cell receptor beta chain sequence. The antigen remains unidentified. CDR1 and CDR2 from the germline V gene are MGHRA and YSYEKL. The CDR3 totals 21 residues. V shed 4 bases and J 2 bases; nucleotides not matched to a gene: 19. Blood PBMC samples: pre-vaccination, two weeks post third vaccination, and at tumor progression. These data are taken from a study of glioma-infiltrating T cells after dendritic cell vaccination. Amplification used 60 V beta primers and 13 J beta primers. Some clones are missing from TCRdb's copy, which holds only in-frame ones; the method was immunoSEQ multiplex PCR. In the table there are over 90,000 clones, 80% to 90% of which are singletons. Study-level results: Only a small number of patients had complete blood and tumor samples.

The source is a human donor with glioblastoma. The chain is built from TRBV4-1 and TRBJ1-3, with TRBD1 identical over 11 bases. This specimen consisted of blood, obtained before dendritic cell vaccination. The CDR3 here is CASSRIIKGQGVIGTGNTIYF. CDR3 DNA sequence: TGCGCCAGCAGCCGGATTATCAAGGGACAGGGGGTGATCGGTACTGGAAACACCATATATTTT.